This T cell receptor (beta chain) was obtained from a study of T cell changes during pregnancy in multiple sclerosis. This clone turned up a few times. Trimming at V came to 6 bases and at J to 2 bases, leaving 2 bases not matched to a gene. There are 13 residues in the CDR3. In germline, CDR1 is SNHLY, CDR2 FYNNEI. Clones were sequenced by immunoSEQ multiplex PCR, and TCRdb holds only the in-frame ones, with some missing. The data show some 120,000 clones, approximately 94% seen once. The chain employs TRBV2 and TRBJ2-5; 8 nucleotides line up with TRBD2. The receptor was derived from a female donor with multiple sclerosis, enrolled in a pregnancy study. The material sequenced was peripheral blood, taken before pregnancy. The CDR3 reads CASSGGGQETQYF. The CDR3 DNA follows: TGTGCCAGCAGCGGGGGGGGGCAAGAGACCCAGTACTTC.